Listed below are T cell receptor beta chains from one sample, sequenced in a study of blood T cell repertoires in COVID-19. Profiling relied on immunoSEQ multiplex PCR, and the TCRdb table lists in-frame clones only, not all of them. There are about 54,000 clones in the sample; around nine tenths occur only once, and 7.5% to 9.5% lies in the top ten. The sample consisted of peripheral blood. These receptors all come from a woman between 40 and 55 years old with active COVID-19. Both conserved end residues are part of each CDR3. A D gene is named only where the DNA matches it firmly. Expanded clones get a size class; other rows say once, few or many, or leave the size out.

CSANLGNEQFF	TGCAGTGCTAATCTCGGGAATGAGCAGTTCTTC	NA	TRBV20-1	TRBJ2-1	NA
CASSLSLATPTDTQYF	TGTGCCAGCAGCTTATCTCTAGCGACTCCCACAGATACGCAGTATTTT	NA	TRBV11-3	TRBJ2-3	NA
CASSFGGQTSRYGYTF	TGTGCCAGCAGCTTTGGAGGACAGACCTCCCGCTATGGCTACACCTTC	NA	TRBV7-9	TRBJ1-2	NA
CASRTGVRGYTF	TGTGCCAGCAGGACTGGAGTCCGTGGCTACACCTTC	NA	TRBV27	TRBJ1-2	NA
CASSPRGYGNQPQHF	TGTGCCAGCAGTCCCAGGGGGTACGGCAATCAGCCCCAGCATTTT	TRBD1	TRBV11-1	TRBJ1-5	NA
CASSRYNEQFF	TGTGCCAGCAGCAGGTACAATGAGCAGTTCTTC	NA	TRBV12-3/TRBV12-4	TRBJ2-1	NA
CASKMDRVIPEAFF	TGTGCCAGTAAGATGGACAGGGTAATCCCTGAAGCTTTCTTT	TRBD1	TRBV19	TRBJ1-1	NA
CASSQSGQGKQETQYF	TGCGCCAGCAGTCAATCGGGACAGGGGAAGCAAGAGACCCAGTACTTC	TRBD1	TRBV23-1	TRBJ2-5	NA
CASSYSSRQETQYF	TGTGCCAGCAGTTATTCGTCTCGCCAAGAGACCCAGTACTTC	NA	TRBV6-5	TRBJ2-5	NA
CASSITGSNTEAFF	TGTGCCAGCAGCATTACAGGGTCGAACACTGAAGCTTTCTTT	NA	TRBV7-9	TRBJ1-1	NA
CASSLGGQGETQYF	TGTGCCAGCAGCTTGGGGGGTCAGGGGGAGACCCAGTACTTC	NA	TRBV5-4	TRBJ2-5	NA
CSVVVAGATDTQYF	TGCAGCGTTGTAGTAGCGGGGGCCACAGATACGCAGTATTTT	TRBD2	TRBV29-1	TRBJ2-3	NA
CASSLRRGLSGELFF	TGTGCCAGCAGCTTGAGGAGGGGGCTGTCCGGGGAGCTGTTTTTT	NA	TRBV7-9	TRBJ2-2	NA
CASSQDWGTKGGQYF	TGTGCCAGCAGCCAAGATTGGGGGACAAAAGGGGGGCAGTACTTC	NA	TRBV3-1/TRBV3-2	TRBJ2-7	NA
CASRARQGTNEKLFF	TGTGCCAGTAGGGCCCGACAGGGAACTAATGAAAAACTGTTTTTT	TRBD1	TRBV19	TRBJ1-4	NA
CASSMSAGGAAEENIQYF	TGTGCCAGTAGTATGTCGGCAGGGGGCGCGGCCGAGGAAAACATTCAGTACTTC	TRBD1	TRBV19	TRBJ2-4	NA
CASSQVGWSAYHF	TGCGCCAGCAGCCAAGTCGGGTGGTCAGCCTACCATTTT	NA	TRBV4-3	TRBJ2-3	NA
CASSPGEFQPQHF	TGTGCCAGCAGTCCAGGCGAGTTTCAGCCCCAGCATTTT	NA	TRBV2	TRBJ1-5	NA
CASSTLAGNPTGELFF	TGTGCCAGCAGTACCTTAGCGGGGAACCCCACCGGGGAGCTGTTTTTT	TRBD2	TRBV6-4	TRBJ2-2	NA
CATSRDLPHAGSTEAFF	TGTGCCACCAGCAGAGATCTCCCACATGCGGGGAGCACTGAAGCTTTCTTT	NA	TRBV15	TRBJ1-1	NA
CAIGPTQGARTEAFF	TGTGCCATCGGACCCACTCAGGGGGCGAGGACTGAAGCTTTCTTT	TRBD1	TRBV10-3	TRBJ1-1	NA
CASSKKSINEGAQNYGYTF	TGTGCCAGCAGCAAAAAATCAATCAATGAGGGGGCGCAAAACTATGGCTACACCTTC	NA	TRBV21-1	TRBJ1-2	NA
CASSSAGRVNTEAFF	TGTGCCAGCAGTTCAGCCGGGCGGGTGAACACTGAAGCTTTCTTT	NA	TRBV28	TRBJ1-1	NA
CASSQVLLAPSTDTQYF	TGCGCCAGCAGCCAAGTTCTGCTAGCGCCTAGCACAGATACGCAGTATTTT	NA	TRBV4-3	TRBJ2-3	NA
CASSTRTGGNTEAFF	TGTGCCAGCAGCACCCGAACAGGGGGGAACACTGAAGCTTTCTTT	TRBD1	TRBV5-6	TRBJ1-1	NA
CASSDRGNGNTIYF	TGTGCCAGCAGTGATCGGGGAAATGGAAACACCATATATTTT	NA	TRBV2	TRBJ1-3	NA
CASSSSSGTVYGYTF	TGTGCCAGCAGCTCGAGCTCCGGGACAGTCTATGGCTACACCTTC	TRBD1	TRBV7-2	TRBJ1-2	NA
CAWRAGAGTGEAFF	TGTGCCTGGAGGGCCGGGGCCGGGACAGGGGAAGCTTTCTTT	TRBD1	TRBV30	TRBJ1-1	NA
CASTGRLSPDTQYF	TGTGCCTCCACAGGGCGACTGAGCCCAGATACGCAGTATTTT	NA	TRBV30	TRBJ2-3	NA
CASSAWLTGSGNTIYF	TGTGCCAGCAGCGCCTGGTTGACAGGGTCCGGAAACACCATATATTTT	TRBD1	TRBV7-2	TRBJ1-3	NA
CASSTWTSVAYEQYF	TGTGCCAGCAGCACTTGGACTAGCGTTGCCTACGAGCAGTACTTC	TRBD2	TRBV7-3	TRBJ2-7	NA
CASSLGGRRTDTQYF	TGCGCCAGCAGCTTGGGCGGGCGGCGCACAGATACGCAGTATTTT	NA	TRBV5-1	TRBJ2-3	once
CASSFMSGGARDTQYF	TGTGCCAGCAGCTTTATGAGCGGGGGGGCCAGAGATACGCAGTATTTT	TRBD2	TRBV7-3	TRBJ2-3	few
CASSLKPTGEAFF	TGTGCCAGCAGCTTAAAACCTACGGGTGAAGCTTTCTTT	NA	TRBV11-3	TRBJ1-1	NA
CAISERGAPTDTQYF	TGTGCCATCAGTGAGCGGGGGGCCCCCACAGATACGCAGTATTTT	NA	TRBV10-3	TRBJ2-3	NA
CASSLETDLRNSPLHF	TGTGCCAGCAGCTTGGAGACAGATTTAAGAAATTCACCCCTCCACTTT	NA	TRBV5-4	TRBJ1-6	NA
CATSRLAPSTDTQYF	TGTGCCACCTCCCGACTAGCTCCTAGCACAGATACGCAGTATTTT	TRBD2	TRBV6-5	TRBJ2-3	NA
CASGRGPYNEQFF	TGTGCCAGCGGGCGGGGGCCCTACAATGAGCAGTTCTTC	NA	TRBV2	TRBJ2-1	NA
CASSIPTGITNNEQFF	TGTGCCAGCAGCATACCTACAGGGATTACTAACAATGAGCAGTTCTTC	NA	TRBV11-3	TRBJ2-1	NA
CASSQAGTGNNYGYTF	TGTGCCAGCAGCCAAGCCGGGACAGGGAATAACTATGGCTACACCTTC	TRBD1	TRBV4-2	TRBJ1-2	once
CSVEGTVRTGFYEQYF	TGCAGCGTTGAAGGGACCGTAAGGACAGGGTTCTACGAGCAGTACTTC	TRBD1	TRBV29-1	TRBJ2-7	NA
CASSSVLAGTDTQYF	TGTGCCAGCAGCTCCGTACTAGCGGGGACAGATACGCAGTATTTT	TRBD2	TRBV7-2	TRBJ2-3	NA
CASSGGGGQETQYF	TGTGCCAGCAGTGGAGGCGGGGGCCAAGAGACCCAGTACTTC	TRBD2	TRBV2	TRBJ2-5	NA
CASRQTGGNGYTF	TGTGCCAGCCGCCAGACAGGGGGCAATGGCTACACCTTC	TRBD1	TRBV5-4	TRBJ1-2	NA
CATSAGQGTDTQYF	TGTGCCACCAGTGCCGGCCAGGGGACAGATACGCAGTATTTT	NA	TRBV24-1	TRBJ2-3	once
CASSSTGGVTEAFF	TGTGCCAGCAGCTCGACAGGGGGAGTGACTGAAGCTTTCTTT	TRBD1	TRBV7-9	TRBJ1-1	NA
CASSLVSSGTDTQYF	TGCGCCAGCAGCTTGGTTAGTAGCGGCACAGATACGCAGTATTTT	NA	TRBV5-1	TRBJ2-3	NA
CASSWGLAGVSLETQYF	TGCGCCAGCAGCTGGGGACTAGCGGGGGTTTCACTCGAGACCCAGTACTTC	TRBD2	TRBV5-1	TRBJ2-5	NA
CSVGNRGGYTF	TGCAGCGTTGGTAACAGGGGTGGCTACACCTTC	TRBD1	TRBV29-1	TRBJ1-2	NA
CAWSVGRYSGELFF	TGTGCCTGGAGTGTTGGCAGGTATTCCGGGGAGCTGTTTTTT	NA	TRBV30	TRBJ2-2	NA
CASSEQVNEQFF	TGCGCCAGCAGTGAACAAGTTAATGAGCAGTTCTTC	NA	TRBV10-2	TRBJ2-1	NA
CASSSVRVKPYEQYF	TGTGCCAGCAGTTCGGTCAGGGTGAAGCCCTACGAGCAGTACTTC	NA	TRBV2	TRBJ2-7	NA
CASGADFYEQYF	TGTGCCAGCGGGGCCGATTTCTACGAGCAGTACTTC	NA	TRBV27	TRBJ2-7	NA
CASSLRQRNSPLHF	TGCGCCAGCAGCCTTAGACAGCGTAATTCACCCCTCCACTTT	NA	TRBV5-1	TRBJ1-6	NA
CASSLGTGFTDTQYF	TGCGCCAGCAGCTTGGGGACAGGATTCACAGATACGCAGTATTTT	TRBD1	TRBV5-1	TRBJ2-3	NA
CASSLGDREADTQYF	TGTGCCAGCAGCCTAGGGGACAGGGAGGCAGATACGCAGTATTTT	TRBD1	TRBV7-9	TRBJ2-3	NA
CAISGKGADYGYTF	TGTGCCATCAGTGGTAAGGGGGCTGACTATGGCTACACCTTC	TRBD1	TRBV10-3	TRBJ1-2	NA
CASSLEAGPLRNEQFF	TGTGCCAGCAGCTTGGAGGCGGGGCCCCTCCGGAATGAGCAGTTCTTC	NA	TRBV5-6	TRBJ2-1	NA
CASSYGTSETGELFF	TGTGCCAGCAGCTACGGGACTAGCGAAACCGGGGAGCTGTTTTTT	TRBD2	TRBV11-3	TRBJ2-2	NA